Listed here is a single T cell receptor beta chain. The repertoire was sequenced with immunoSEQ multiplex PCR; TCRdb's copy has only in-frame clones and lacks some. The table shows about 180,000 clones, with 90% occurring only once. These data belong to a study of control samples from healthy donors and cancer patients. Germline V gene data show CDR1 as MNHEY and CDR2 as SVGAGI. Trimming removed 5 bases from V and 4 bases from J, with 18 bases in between. CDR3 length: 15 residues. The sequence derives from a woman between 45 and 65 years old in good health. V usage is TRBV6-5 and J usage is TRBJ2-7; tentative D call: TRBD2 (6 bases). Specimen: blood. The chain's CDR3 is CASSPLAGTSYEQYF. The CDR3, as DNA: TGTGCCAGCAGTCCCCTGGCGGGGACCTCTTACGAGCAGTACTTC.